Below, 17 T cell receptor beta chains from the same sample are listed, as sequenced in a study of T-cell reconstitution after alpha-beta-depleted transplantation in children. This sample's TCRbeta library carried unique molecular identifier barcodes. MiXCR, applied by TCRdb to the PCR reads, yields one record per CDR3 protein. The sample holds tens of thousands of distinct CDR3 sequences, around 4.7% seen once. The specimen was PBMCs, mostly from graft donor cells, collected 180 days after TCRalphabeta/CD19-depleted stem cell transplant. Receptors originate from a boy younger than two who had a stem cell transplant for acute myeloid leukemia, so the T cells may come from the graft donor.

The sample holds many counts of this clonotype. V gene TRBV20-1 combines with J gene TRBJ2-1; D ambiguous. Germline V gene data show CDR1 as DFQATT and CDR2 as SNEGSKA (reference sequence). The CDR3 loop spans 15 amino acids. V was shortened by 0 bases and J by 0 bases, with 9 bases between the two germline ends. The CDR3 spells CSARDPLVSYNEQFF. The CDR3 bases are TGCAGTGCTAGAGATCCCCTAGTCTCCTACAATGAGCAGTTCTTC.

This clonotype was picked up many times. The chain couples TRBV11-2 to TRBJ2-3, with D unresolved. CDR3 size: 14 residues. In germline, CDR1 is SGHAT, CDR2 FQNNGV. The V gene lost 3 bases and the J gene lost 3 bases, with 10 bases spanning the gap. The CDR3 bases are TGTGCCAGCAGCTTTTTGGGCATTACAGATACGCAGTATTTT. Its protein product is CASSFLGITDTQYF.

This clonotype appeared many times. V usage is TRBV3-1 and J usage is TRBJ2-1; a weak D match, TRBD2 (5 bases). V lost 2 bases and J 3 bases, leaving 8 bases between the germline ends. This CDR3 is built from 14 residues. The germline V gene has CDR1 LGHDT and CDR2 YNNKEL (reference sequence). CDR3 in amino acids: CASSQLLGYNEQFF. In DNA, the CDR3 is TGTGCCAGCAGCCAATTACTAGGCTACAATGAGCAGTTCTTC.

At least ten counts were recorded for this clonotype. The chain employs TRBV5-1 and TRBJ2-6; unclear D gene. This CDR3 has 16 amino acids. Trimming shortened V by 0 bases and J by 4 bases, and 11 bases separated the two germline ends. The germline V gene has CDR1 SGHRS and CDR2 YFSETQ. The CDR3 sequence: CASSLARPLGANVLTF. In DNA, the CDR3 is TGCGCCAGCAGCTTGGCCAGACCTTTGGGGGCCAACGTCCTGACTTTC.

This clonotype appeared many times. V gene TRBV18 combines with J gene TRBJ2-5; a weak D match, TRBD1 (6 bases). V lost 3 bases and J lost 2, with 16 bases in between. In germline, CDR1 is KGHSH, CDR2 LQKENI. The CDR3 sequence is 16 residues long. CDR3 in DNA: TGTGCCAGCTCACCGTACAGGGAAGGCTTTCAAGAGACCCAGTACTTC. Translated: CASSPYREGFQETQYF.

This clonotype came up many times. The chain recombines TRBV20-1 with TRBJ2-5; tentatively, D is TRBD1 (5 bases). The ends were cut back, 0 bases at V and 5 bases at J, with 10 bases in the middle. This CDR3 has 13 residues. Germline V gives CDR1 DFQATT, CDR2 SNEGSKA (reference sequence). The CDR3 loop reads CSARDAGLETQYF. The CDR3 nucleotides read TGCAGTGCTAGAGATGCAGGGCTGGAGACCCAGTACTTC.

The gene calls are TRBV10-3 and TRBJ1-1; D unresolved. The germline V gene has CDR1 ENHRY and CDR2 SYGVKD. The CDR3 runs to 14 residues. The V end lost 6 bases, the J end lost 1 base, and 12 bases lay between the germline ends. The DNA for the CDR3 is TGTGCCATCAGAACTACTGGCGGGAACACTGAAGCTTTCTTT. Protein sequence: CAIRTTGGNTEAFF.

This clonotype has at least ten counts. The chain couples TRBV10-3 to TRBJ1-4; D is uncertain. CDR3 length: 17 amino acids. From germline, CDR1 is ENHRY and CDR2 SYGVKD. The V end was cut by 1 base, the J end by 6 bases, with 18 bases between. The CDR3 sequence: CAISEWAHSDADEKLFF. CDR3 in DNA: TGTGCCATCAGTGAGTGGGCCCACTCGGATGCGGATGAAAAACTGTTTTTT.

This clonotype has at least ten counts. This chain joins TRBV7-2 and TRBJ1-4; D is ambiguous. Germline V gene data show CDR1 as SGHTA and CDR2 as FQGNSA. This CDR3 is 14 amino acids long. Trimming took 2 bases from V and 4 from J, leaving 8 bases between them. DNA of the CDR3: TGTGCCAGCAGCTTAAAGTTCATTAATGAAAAACTGTTTTTT. Residues: CASSLKFINEKLFF.

In this sample, this clonotype turned up many times. The chain employs TRBV18 and TRBJ2-5, with unresolved D. Germline CDR1 and CDR2: KGHSH and LQKENI. This CDR3 is built from 13 residues. V was clipped by 3 bases and J by 1 base, with 6 bases between them. CDR3 residues: CASSPVGQETQYF. In nucleotides, the CDR3 is TGTGCCAGCTCACCGGTGGGCCAAGAGACCCAGTACTTC.

This clonotype showed up many times. CDR3 loop: CASSPYPWTSNIQYF. The CDR3 DNA sequence: TGCGCCAGCAGCCCCTACCCTTGGACTAGCAACATTCAGTACTTC. This chain connects TRBV4-1 to TRBJ2-4; TRBD2 matches at 8 bases. CDR1 is MGHRA, CDR2 YSYEKL, per germline. This CDR3 comprises 15 residues. V lost 4 bases and J lost 7; bases outside the gene matches: 9.

This clonotype was recorded many times. V usage is TRBV6-1 and J usage is TRBJ2-2; D gene ambiguous. The V gene's germline CDR1 is MNHNS and CDR2 SASEGT. Between the trimmed V and J ends, which lost 4 bases and 0 bases, there was a span of 12 bases. This CDR3 region has 16 residues. CDR3: CASSGVYGSNTGELFF. The CDR3 DNA sequence: TGTGCCAGCAGTGGGGTATACGGGTCGAACACCGGGGAGCTGTTTTTT.

In this sample, this clonotype turned up many times. This rearrangement joins TRBV4-1 to TRBJ2-1; 9 bases are a match to TRBD1. V lost 0 bases, J lost 2 bases, and 11 bases stayed unmatched. This CDR3 region has 19 residues. The germline V gene encodes CDR1 MGHRA and CDR2 YSYEKL. In DNA, the CDR3 is TGCGCCAGCAGCCAAGAAACCCCCCGGGACAGGGAGGCCTACAATGAGCAGTTCTTC. Amino acids: CASSQETPRDREAYNEQFF.

There are many counts of this clonotype. This chain links TRBV7-8 with TRBJ2-1; D is ambiguous. This CDR3 region has 14 residues. Germline CDR1 is SGHVS and CDR2 is FQNEAQ. Trimming cost V 0 bases and J 12 bases, with 15 bases left between them. The CDR3: CASSLAAPLYVQFF. The CDR3, as DNA: TGTGCCAGCAGCTTAGCGGCCCCCCTATATGTGCAGTTCTTC. The full variable domain, with the rest looked up from reference TRBV7-8 and TRBJ2-1, is GAGVSQSPRYKVAKRGQDVALRCDPISGHVSLFWYQQALGQGPEFLTYFQNEAQLDKSGLPSDRFFAERPEGSVSTLKIQRTQQEDSAVYLCASSLAAPLYVQFFGPGTRLTVL.

This clonotype was recorded many times. V gene TRBV19 combines with J gene TRBJ1-2, with 7 bases fitting TRBD1. Germline lookup yields CDR1 LNHDA and CDR2 SQIVND (reference sequence). J gave up 4 bases and V 7 bases, and 9 bases lay outside the gene matches. CDR3 size: 14 residues. The CDR3 coding sequence is TGTGCCAGTACCCCGACAGGGTACGGCTATGGCTACACCTTC. Its translation is CASTPTGYGYGYTF.

This clonotype was seen many times. V gene TRBV24-1 combines with J gene TRBJ1-2, with a weak D call TRBD1 (5 bases). Between the trimmed V and J ends, which lost 1 base and 2 bases, there was a span of 13 bases. Germline V gene lookup returns CDR1 KGHDR and CDR2 SFDVKD. The CDR3 has 16 amino acids. The CDR3 sequence is CATSDFQGRRNYGYTF. CDR3 in DNA: TGTGCCACCAGTGATTTTCAGGGCAGGAGAAACTATGGCTACACCTTC.

In this sample, this clonotype turned up many times. This chain connects TRBV4-1 to TRBJ2-5; 9 bases are a match to TRBD1. The CDR3 is 14 residues long. After removal of 4 bases from V and 3 bases from J, the junction contained 3 bases not matched to a gene. Germline-derived CDR1 and CDR2 are MGHRA and YSYEKL. The DNA of the CDR3 is TGCGCCAGCAGCCGACAGGGGGATAAAGAGACCCAGTACTTC. It specifies CASSRQGDKETQYF.